Here is one T cell receptor (beta chain) with its context. Patients at the Seattle site were enrolled during active infection and followed longitudinally. V was trimmed by 2 bases and J by 4 bases, leaving 12 bases between them. The CDR3 sequence is 15 residues long. Looked up from germline, CDR1 is MNHEY and CDR2 is SVGEGT. Sequencing used immunoSEQ multiplex PCR; TCRdb keeps in-frame clones, though not all of them. Of hundreds of thousands of clones in the sample, under 90% were seen once. These data originate in a study of blood T cell repertoires in COVID-19. The sequence was collected from a woman under 40 with COVID-19, enrolled during active disease. The J gene is TRBJ1-5, the V gene TRBV6-2 or TRBV6-3; D gene uncertain. Sequenced sample: peripheral blood. CDR3 sequence (DNA): TGTGCCAGCAGTTACGGTGCGGCAGAGAATCAGCCCCAGCATTTT. This gives the protein CASSYGAAENQPQHF.